Listed here are 4 T cell receptor beta chains from one sample, sequenced in a study of cytomegalovirus exposure and HLA in healthy donors. Primers included in the PCR were 60 Vbeta and 13 Jbeta primers. Profiling relied on immunoSEQ multiplex PCR, and the TCRdb table lists in-frame clones only, not all of them. The repertoire holds around 140,000 clones, with around 77% as singletons. Source material: PBMCs. The receptors originated from a woman in her sixties or seventies in good health and CMV-seronegative.

This clone has more than one count but fewer than ten. The chain employs TRBV28 and TRBJ1-6; TRBD1 aligns across 7 bases. V shed 7 bases and J 7 bases; nucleotides not matched to a gene: 13. The CDR3 loop spans 16 amino acids. CDR1 and CDR2 from the germline V gene are MDHEN and SYDVKM. The DNA of the CDR3 is TGTGCCAGCAAAATCGACAGGGAAGGGGTCAATTCACCCCTCCACTTT. It yields the protein CASKIDREGVNSPLHF.

The chain joins TRBV28 to TRBJ2-3; tentatively, D is TRBD2 (5 bases). This CDR3 contains 16 residues. The V end was cut by 5 bases, the J end by 0 bases, with 15 bases between. Germline CDR1 is MDHEN and CDR2 is SYDVKM. CDR3 in amino acids: CASSPAAEASTDTQYF. CDR3 coding DNA: TGTGCCAGCAGTCCAGCAGCGGAAGCTAGCACAGATACGCAGTATTTT.

The rearrangement joins TRBV2 to TRBJ2-5; 8 bases line up with TRBD1. This CDR3 spans 13 amino acids. V lost 5 bases to trimming and J lost 6 bases; unmatched junction nucleotides: 5. The germline gives CDR1 SNHLY, CDR2 FYNNEI. CDR3 coding DNA: TGTGCCAGCAGTTCGGACAGGGTAAAGACCCAGTACTTC. This translates into CASSSDRVKTQYF. The entire variable domain, with the rest obtained from reference TRBV2 and TRBJ2-5, is as follows: EPEVTQTPSHQVTQMGQEVILRCVPISNHLYFYWYRQILGQKVEFLVSFYNNEISEKSEIFDDQFSVERPDGSNFTLKIRSTKLEDSAMYFCASSSDRVKTQYFGPGTRLLVL.

The rearrangement joins TRBV11-3 to TRBJ2-3; possibly TRBD2 for D (6 bases). Germline values: CDR1 SGHNT, CDR2 YENEEA. This CDR3 has 14 residues. Trimming cost V 4 bases and J 0 bases, with 8 bases left between them. The CDR3 nucleotides are TGTGCCAGCAGCTCGAGCGGGAGCACAGATACGCAGTATTTT. Translated, it gives CASSSSGSTDTQYF.